Listed below are T cell receptor beta chains from one sample, sequenced in a study of naive CD8 T cells in extremely preterm neonates. Assay used: immunoSEQ multiplex PCR; TCRdb lists only in-frame clones, some missing. Of 5,300 or so clones detected, nearly 95% appear once; the ten largest clones hold 0.64%. The sequencing sample was made of naive CD8+ T cells from cord blood. These receptors all stem from a boy who was born preterm. Both conserved end residues are part of each CDR3. D genes are given only for firm matches. Clone size is given for some rows only: seen once, a few or many times, or a class if the clone is expanded.

J,size,D,V,DNA,CDR3
TRBJ2-7,.,.,TRBV10-2,TGCGCCAGCAGCGCACAAAGCTCCTACGAGCAGTACTTC,CASSAQSSYEQYF
TRBJ2-3,.,.,TRBV10-1,TGCGCCAGCAGTGATGGACTGGTTACGCAGTATTTT,CASSDGLVTQYF
TRBJ2-3,once,TRBD1,TRBV4-3,TGCGCCAGCAGCCAAGGGACAGGGGGAGATACGCAGTATTTT,CASSQGTGGDTQYF
TRBJ2-5,.,TRBD2,TRBV6-1,TGTGCCAGCAGTGGACTAGCGGGAGAAGAGACCCAGTACTTC,CASSGLAGEETQYF
TRBJ1-5,.,TRBD1,TRBV27,TGTGCCAGCAGTCCGGGACAGGGGGCTCAGCCCCAGCATTTT,CASSPGQGAQPQHF
TRBJ2-7,.,TRBD2,TRBV19,TGTGCCAGTAGTATAGGACTAGCGGGAGGGTACGAGCAGTACTTC,CASSIGLAGGYEQYF
TRBJ2-7,.,TRBD1,TRBV27,TGTGCCAGCAGTTTCGGGACAGGAACCTACGAGCAGTACTTC,CASSFGTGTYEQYF
TRBJ2-3,.,.,TRBV4-1,TGCGCCAGCAGCCCCTGGGAGCCTTCTAGCACAGATACGCAGTATTTT,CASSPWEPSSTDTQYF
TRBJ2-7,.,TRBD2,TRBV19,TGTGCCAGTAGATGGACTAGCGGGAGCTACGAGCAGTACTTC,CASRWTSGSYEQYF
TRBJ2-7,.,.,TRBV4-3,TGCGCCAGCAGCCAATCCAGGGTTACCTACGAGCAGTACTTC,CASSQSRVTYEQYF
TRBJ2-1,.,TRBD1,TRBV2,TGTGCCAGCAGTTCCACAGGGGGCTCCTACAATGAGCAGTTCTTC,CASSSTGGSYNEQFF
TRBJ2-1,.,.,TRBV9,TGTGCCAGCAGCGTAGCGGGGGATGAGCAGTTCTTC,CASSVAGDEQFF
TRBJ2-3,.,TRBD2,TRBV30,TGTGCCTGCCTAGCGGGAGGGCAGGCTAGCACAGATACGCAGTATTTT,CACLAGGQASTDTQYF
TRBJ2-2,once,.,TRBV5-6,TGTGCCAGCAGCTTGGTGGGGGCGAACACCGGGGAGCTGTTTTTT,CASSLVGANTGELFF
TRBJ2-3,.,TRBD1,TRBV18,TGTGCCAGCTCACCGACAGGGGGCACAGATACGCAGTATTTT,CASSPTGGTDTQYF
TRBJ2-7,.,TRBD2,TRBV25-1,TGTGCCAGCAGTGGCGGCGGACTAGCGGGAGTAAGGTACGAGCAGTACTTC,CASSGGGLAGVRYEQYF
TRBJ1-1,.,.,TRBV28,TGTGCCAGCAGTTTGGGCAGGGGAACTGAAGCTTTCTTT,CASSLGRGTEAFF
TRBJ1-5,.,.,TRBV5-1,TGCGCCAGCAGCTTGACCGGGACCTCCAATCAGCTCCAGCATTTT,CASSLTGTSNQLQHF
TRBJ2-1,once,TRBD2,TRBV4-1,TGCGCCAGCAGCCAAGCGGGAGGGCCTGAGCAGTTCTTC,CASSQAGGPEQFF
TRBJ1-2,.,.,TRBV10-1,TGCGCCAGCAGTGCGGGGAAGGATGGCTACACCTTC,CASSAGKDGYTF
TRBJ2-1,.,TRBD2,TRBV28,TGTGCCAGCAGCCGGGGGGGACTAGCGGGAGTCTCCTACAATGAGCAGTTCTTC,CASSRGGLAGVSYNEQFF
TRBJ1-1,.,.,TRBV9,TGTGCCAGCAGCGGGACAGTGAACACTGAAGCTTTCTTT,CASSGTVNTEAFF
TRBJ2-7,.,TRBD2,TRBV27,TGTGCCAGCAGTTTAGGGACTAGCGGGGCCTACGAGCAGTACTTC,CASSLGTSGAYEQYF
TRBJ2-3,.,TRBD1,TRBV13,TGTGCCAGCAGCCCCGACAGGGGAGACACAGATACGCAGTATTTT,CASSPDRGDTDTQYF
TRBJ2-4,.,TRBD2,TRBV28,TGTGCCAGCAGTTTACTAGCGGGAGCCAAAAACATTCAGTACTTC,CASSLLAGAKNIQYF
TRBJ2-7,.,.,TRBV25-1,TGTGCCAGCAGGACAAACTCCTACGAGCAGTACTTC,CASRTNSYEQYF
TRBJ2-4,.,TRBD2,TRBV27,TGTGCCAGCAGACTAGCGGGAGGGCCCAAAAACATTCAGTACTTC,CASRLAGGPKNIQYF
TRBJ2-1,.,.,TRBV27,TGTGCCAGCAGTTTCAGCTCCTACAATGAGCAGTTCTTC,CASSFSSYNEQFF
TRBJ1-2,.,.,TRBV5-4,TGTGCCAGCAGCTTGGACAACTATGGCTACACCTTC,CASSLDNYGYTF